Included here is one TCR beta chain sequence, with context. Its target is not known. The PCR contained 60 Vbeta and 13 Jbeta primers. The data were produced by immunoSEQ multiplex PCR, yet TCRdb's version contains in-frame clones alone and is incomplete. Here the sample spans some 130,000 clones, about two thirds being singletons. The germline gives CDR1 MNHEY, CDR2 SMNVEV (reference sequence). The CDR3 is made up of 12 amino acids. Trimming stripped 8 bases from V and 3 bases from J, with 11 bases between. This specimen belongs to a study of cytomegalovirus exposure and HLA in healthy donors. Study-wide points: Serostatus for CMV was the only available immune exposure information. In a later analysis, most CMV-associated TCR beta chains appeared HLA-restricted. For cytomegalovirus status, the classifier reportedly gave diagnoses with high specificity and sensitivity. In vitro confirmation showed three CMV-associated chains to be CMV antigen specific.

The sequenced material came from PBMCs. The TCR sequence derives from a human donor in good health. The V call is TRBV27, the J call TRBJ2-7; the D gene is possibly TRBD1 (6 bases). The DNA of the CDR3 is TGTGCCAGCTCACAGGGCCACTACGAGCAGTACTTC. Residues: CASSQGHYEQYF.